This passage covers 28 T cell receptor beta chains from one sample sequenced in a study of T-cell memory formation after mild COVID-19. TCRdb processed the 5' RACE reads anew with MiXCR; each CDR3 protein has one entry. The sample includes 200,000 to 250,000 distinct CDR3 sequences, just over 9.5% seen only once; the top ten take around 3.3%. Sequenced material: PBMCs or a T cell subset sorted from them (not recorded which). The receptor set was obtained from a man between 18 and 29 years old who had mild COVID-19 (a few samples of this study predate the infection). Cell type and time point are not known.

This clonotype was seen a few times. In DNA form, the CDR3 reads TGCAGCGTTGGGGCCCGGGCGCAGTATTTT. Protein sequence: CSVGARAQYF. The J gene is TRBJ2-3, the V gene TRBV29-1; no clear D. The CDR3 contains 10 residues. The V end lost 4 bases, the J end lost 10 bases, and 9 bases lay between the germline ends. The germline V gene has CDR1 SQVTM and CDR2 ANQGSEA.

Ten or more counts support this clonotype. The chain has TRBV2 and TRBJ2-6; D is undetermined. V lost 8 bases and J 0 bases, leaving 8 bases between the germline ends. CDR3 length equals 14 residues. Looked up from germline, CDR1 is SNHLY and CDR2 is FYNNEI. The CDR3, as DNA: TGTGCCAGCCGACGGAGCTCTGGGGCCAACGTCCTGACTTTC. Amino acid sequence: CASRRSSGANVLTF.

This clonotype was counted only a few times. The chain links TRBV12-3 or TRBV12-4 to TRBJ2-7; a possible D gene is TRBD2 (5 bases). Trimming cost V 4 bases and J 5 bases, with 9 bases left between them. This CDR3 spans 12 amino acids. In DNA form, the CDR3 reads TGTGCCAGCAGTTCATCGGGGAACGAGCAGTACTTC. It specifies CASSSSGNEQYF.

The chain has TRBV18 and TRBJ2-1; unclear D gene. Germline values: CDR1 KGHSH, CDR2 LQKENI. With 0 bases removed from V and 0 bases from J, the gap between germline ends came to 12 bases. This CDR3 has 17 amino acids. Here the CDR3 reads CASSPPLGTGSYNEQFF. CDR3 nucleotides: TGTGCCAGCTCACCACCGCTGGGAACGGGCTCCTACAATGAGCAGTTCTTC.

The chain has TRBV12-2 and TRBJ2-4; the D call TRBD1 from the table was never checked on the DNA. TRBV12-2 is designated a pseudogene. This CDR3 has 14 residues. CDR3 DNA sequence: TGTGCAAGTCGCTTAGTTCCAGGGAAAAACATTCAGTACTTC. As protein: CASRLVPGKNIQYF.

The chain recombines TRBV18 with TRBJ2-3, with TRBD2 identical over 10 bases. The CDR3 loop spans 17 amino acids. Germline V gene lookup returns CDR1 KGHSH and CDR2 LQKENI. J was trimmed by 2 bases and V by 2 bases; bases with no gene match: 7. DNA for the CDR3: TGTGCCAGCTCACCAACGCTAGCGGGGGCCAACACAGATACGCAGTATTTT. Its protein product is CASSPTLAGANTDTQYF.

This clonotype was counted ten times or more. The CDR3: CASSRTENYGYTF. The CDR3 nucleotides are TGTGCCAGCAGCCGTACAGAGAACTATGGCTACACCTTC. This chain links TRBV7-9 with TRBJ1-2, with D hard to call. V was trimmed by 5 bases and J by 2 bases, leaving 9 bases between them. This CDR3 contains 13 residues. Per the germline V gene, CDR1 is SEHNR and CDR2 is FQNEAQ (reference sequence).

This clonotype turned up a few times. The chain uses TRBV18 and TRBJ2-7; D perhaps matches TRBD1 (5 bases). Germline CDR1 is KGHSH and CDR2 is LQKENI. Trimming left V 4 bases short and J 6 bases short, with 22 bases between. There are 16 residues in the CDR3. The CDR3 DNA reads TGTGCCAGCTCACAGAATCATCCCGGCCAAAGGGGCGAGCAGTACGTC. This encodes CASSQNHPGQRGEQYV.

The chain carries TRBV18 and TRBJ1-1; 9 nucleotides align to TRBD1. From germline, CDR1 is KGHSH and CDR2 LQKENI. Unmatched junction bases numbered 4, after V lost 3 bases and J lost 2 bases. CDR3 length equals 15 residues. The CDR3 here is CASSPQQGANTEAFF. CDR3 coding DNA: TGTGCCAGCTCACCCCAACAGGGGGCCAACACTGAAGCTTTCTTT.

This clonotype was picked up a small number of times. V and J are TRBV6-5 and TRBJ2-1, with D uncertain. V dropped 0 bases and J dropped 7 bases, with 4 bases sitting between them. Germline V lookup: CDR1 MNHEY, CDR2 SVGAGI. CDR3 length equals 12 residues. CDR3 amino acids: CASSYSGNEQFF. CDR3 nucleotides: TGTGCCAGCAGTTACTCGGGGAATGAGCAGTTCTTC.

The chain links TRBV2 to TRBJ2-7; 10 bases line up with TRBD1. After removal of 3 bases from V and 5 bases from J, the junction contained 7 bases not matched to a gene. Germline-derived CDR1 and CDR2 are SNHLY and FYNNEI. The CDR3 is 15 residues long. In nucleotides, the CDR3 is TGTGCCAGCAGTGAGCGGACAGGGGGTTTCAACGAGCAGTACTTC. Its translation: CASSERTGGFNEQYF.

This clonotype was recorded many times. The rearrangement joins TRBV7-9 to TRBJ2-3; 8 bases line up with TRBD2. CDR3 length: 16 residues. V was clipped by 6 bases and J by 6 bases; unmatched bases: 14. Germline V gives CDR1 SEHNR, CDR2 FQNEAQ (reference sequence). CDR3 sequence (DNA): TGTGCCAGCAGACAAATCGGGGCGGGGGGCCAGGATACGCAGTATTTT. Translation: CASRQIGAGGQDTQYF. Looking up the rest from reference TRBV7-9 and TRBJ2-3 gives the full variable domain: DTGVSQNPRHKITKRGQNVTFRCDPISEHNRLYWYRQTLGQGPEFLTYFQNEAQLEKSRLLSDRFSAERPKGSFSTLEIQRTEQGDSAMYLCASRQIGAGGQDTQYFGPGTRLTVL.

The V and J genes are TRBV12-3 or TRBV12-4 and TRBJ2-3; no clear D gene. The CDR3 has 16 amino acids. V was pared by 1 base and J by 2 bases, with 13 bases between. CDR3 coding DNA: TGTGCCAGCAGTTTAGGGGCCCTCCTTCACACAGATACGCAGTATTTT. As protein: CASSLGALLHTDTQYF.

J is TRBJ2-1 and V is TRBV10-3; 14 nucleotides line up with TRBD2. The CDR3 has 17 residues. In germline, CDR1 is ENHRY, CDR2 SYGVKD. Germline trimming cut 6 bases from V and 7 bases from J; bases unmatched to any gene: 11. The CDR3 is CAISLSTSGGATNEQFF. In DNA form, the CDR3 reads TGTGCCATCAGCCTGTCGACTAGCGGGGGGGCCACGAATGAGCAGTTCTTC.

This clonotype was counted many times. This chain uses TRBV6-5 with TRBJ2-1; TRBD1 agrees at 10 bases. Germline V CDR1 and CDR2: MNHEY, SVGAGI. The J segment lost 7 bases and the V segment lost 6 bases, leaving 6 bases of the junction unmatched. The CDR3 covers 14 residues. CDR3 sequence: CASRRDRGGNEQFF. The CDR3 bases are TGTGCCAGCAGGAGGGACAGGGGCGGGAATGAGCAGTTCTTC.

CDR3 sequence reads: CSAGREGYGYTF. CDR3 sequence (DNA): TGCAGTGCCGGCAGGGAAGGCTATGGCTACACCTTC. The chain joins TRBV20-1 to TRBJ1-2, with TRBD1 as a possible D gene (5 bases). V lost 6 bases to trimming and J lost 4 bases, with 12 bases between them. Germline CDR1 is DFQATT and CDR2 is SNEGSKA (reference sequence). The CDR3 is made up of 12 amino acids.

This clonotype has only a few counts. The V and J genes are TRBV4-2 and TRBJ1-4, with D perhaps matching TRBD1 (6 bases). V was trimmed by 0 bases and J by 7 bases, leaving 12 bases between them. CDR1 is LGHNA, CDR2 YNFKEQ, per germline. The length of the CDR3 is 15 residues. CDR3 sequence: CASSQEGGAGEKLFF. CDR3 nucleotides: TGTGCCAGCAGCCAAGAAGGGGGAGCTGGTGAAAAACTGTTTTTT.

In its sample, this clonotype was seen a few times. The chain recombines TRBV6-6 with TRBJ1-5; D is unclear. V lost 8 bases and J lost 0, with 11 bases in between. Germline loops: CDR1 MNHNY, CDR2 SVGAGI (reference sequence). The CDR3 consists of 14 residues. The CDR3 sequence: CASVQTLSNQPQHF. Written as DNA, the CDR3 is TGTGCCAGCGTCCAGACGCTTAGCAATCAGCCCCAGCATTTT.

The chain carries TRBV12-3 or TRBV12-4 and TRBJ2-3; TRBD1 agrees at 7 bases. Trimming took 6 bases from V and 5 from J; bases not matched to a gene: 8. This CDR3 region has 14 residues. CDR3 amino acids: CASSQQGQGDTQYF. The CDR3 bases are TGTGCCAGCAGCCAACAGGGGCAGGGAGATACGCAGTATTTT.

Details on this clonotype: Possible read error: a much larger clone is one base away. The rearrangement links TRBV7-2 to TRBJ1-1; D not certain. The length of the CDR3 is 13 residues. Looked up from germline, CDR1 is SGHTA and CDR2 is FQGNSA. CDR3: CACSFTLNTEAFF. CDR3 bases: TGTGCCTGCAGCTTCACACTGAACACTGAAGCTTTCTTT.

This clonotype was seen many times. The chain has TRBV5-1 and TRBJ1-1, with D hard to call. Per the germline V gene, CDR1 is SGHRS and CDR2 is YFSETQ. This CDR3 has 14 residues. V lost 0 bases and J 2 bases, leaving 8 bases between the germline ends. The CDR3 region is CASSLAPANTEAFF. Here the CDR3 DNA reads TGCGCCAGCAGCTTGGCCCCAGCAAACACTGAAGCTTTCTTT. Supplemented by reference TRBV5-1 and TRBJ1-1, the full variable domain reads KAGVTQTPRYLIKTRGQQVTLSCSPISGHRSVSWYQQTPGQGLQFLFEYFSETQRNKGNFPGRFSGRQFSNSRSEMNVSTLELGDSALYLCASSLAPANTEAFFGQGTRLTVV.

The rearrangement links TRBV4-3 to TRBJ2-7; 7 bases map to TRBD1. The CDR3 loop spans 16 amino acids. Germline CDR1 and CDR2: LGHNA and YSLEER. With 1 base clipped from V and 3 bases from J, the junction kept 9 bases outside the gene matches. For the CDR3, the DNA is TGCGCCAGCAGCCAAGGGGGGACAGTCTCACACTACGAGCAGTACTTC. Its protein product is CASSQGGTVSHYEQYF.

The rearrangement joins TRBV5-5 to TRBJ2-2; D perhaps matches TRBD1 (5 bases). This CDR3 comprises 14 residues. The V gene's germline CDR1 is SGHKS and CDR2 YYEKEE (reference sequence). The V end lost 7 bases, the J end lost 4 bases, and 14 bases lay between the germline ends. CDR3 sequence (DNA): TGTGCCAGCGACAGTCGACAGCTCACCGGGGAGCTGTTTTTT. The encoded protein is CASDSRQLTGELFF.

Ten or more counts support this clonotype. This chain uses TRBV4-2 with TRBJ2-1, with TRBD1 identical over 7 bases. Germline lookup yields CDR1 LGHNA and CDR2 YNFKEQ. The CDR3 loop spans 15 amino acids. Unmatched junction bases numbered 4, after V lost 1 base and J lost 4 bases. The CDR3 loop reads CASSQVGQEYNEQFF. Written as DNA, the CDR3 is TGTGCCAGCAGCCAAGTTGGACAGGAATACAATGAGCAGTTCTTC.

This clonotype was recorded a few times. V is TRBV10-3 and J is TRBJ2-1, with D perhaps being TRBD1 or TRBD2 (5 bases each). V was trimmed by 3 bases and J by 7 bases, leaving 13 bases between them. From germline, CDR1 is ENHRY and CDR2 SYGVKD. This CDR3 contains 14 residues. The CDR3, as DNA: TGTGCCATCAGTGATGAGACGGGGCCTAATGAGCAGTTCTTC. Translation: CAISDETGPNEQFF.

This clonotype has more than one count but fewer than ten. The chain recombines TRBV7-2 with TRBJ1-2; tentatively, D is TRBD1 (5 bases). The CDR3 is 16 amino acids. The germline CDR1 and CDR2 sequences are SGHTA and FQGNSA. V lost 3 bases to trimming and J lost 0 bases, with 14 bases between them. The CDR3 DNA is TGTGCCAGCAGCTTTGACCTACAGGTTTCTAACTATGGCTACACCTTC. Residues: CASSFDLQVSNYGYTF.

The chain couples TRBV6-2 or TRBV6-3 to TRBJ1-5; D is unresolved. V was pared by 2 bases and J by 5 bases, with 7 bases between. Germline values: CDR1 MNHEY, CDR2 SVGEGT. There are 13 residues in the CDR3. The CDR3 region is CASSYKSDQPQHF. In nucleotides, the CDR3 is TGTGCCAGCAGTTACAAGAGCGATCAGCCCCAGCATTTT.

V usage is TRBV4-3 and J usage is TRBJ2-1; tentative D call: TRBD1 (6 bases). V gave up 2 bases and J gave up 4 bases, with 12 bases separating them. Germline V gene sequence: CDR1 LGHNA, CDR2 YSLEER. This CDR3 comprises 15 residues. The CDR3 nucleotides are TGCGCCAGCAGCCAAACGGACAGTACTTACAATGAGCAGTTCTTC. Amino acids: CASSQTDSTYNEQFF.